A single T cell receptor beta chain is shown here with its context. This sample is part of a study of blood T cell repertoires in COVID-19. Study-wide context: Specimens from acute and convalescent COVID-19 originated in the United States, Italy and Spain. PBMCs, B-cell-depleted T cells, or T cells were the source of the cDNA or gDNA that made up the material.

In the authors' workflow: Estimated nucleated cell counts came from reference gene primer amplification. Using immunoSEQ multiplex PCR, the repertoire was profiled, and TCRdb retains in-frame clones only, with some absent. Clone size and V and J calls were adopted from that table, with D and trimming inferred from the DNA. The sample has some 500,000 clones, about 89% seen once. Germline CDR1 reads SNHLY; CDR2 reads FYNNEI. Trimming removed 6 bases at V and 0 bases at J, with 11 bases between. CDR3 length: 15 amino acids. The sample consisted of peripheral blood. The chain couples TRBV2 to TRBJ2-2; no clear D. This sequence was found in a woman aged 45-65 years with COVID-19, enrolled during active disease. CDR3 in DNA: TGTGCCAGCAGAAAGCCGTTCGCGAACACCGGGGAGCTGTTTTTT. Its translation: CASRKPFANTGELFF.